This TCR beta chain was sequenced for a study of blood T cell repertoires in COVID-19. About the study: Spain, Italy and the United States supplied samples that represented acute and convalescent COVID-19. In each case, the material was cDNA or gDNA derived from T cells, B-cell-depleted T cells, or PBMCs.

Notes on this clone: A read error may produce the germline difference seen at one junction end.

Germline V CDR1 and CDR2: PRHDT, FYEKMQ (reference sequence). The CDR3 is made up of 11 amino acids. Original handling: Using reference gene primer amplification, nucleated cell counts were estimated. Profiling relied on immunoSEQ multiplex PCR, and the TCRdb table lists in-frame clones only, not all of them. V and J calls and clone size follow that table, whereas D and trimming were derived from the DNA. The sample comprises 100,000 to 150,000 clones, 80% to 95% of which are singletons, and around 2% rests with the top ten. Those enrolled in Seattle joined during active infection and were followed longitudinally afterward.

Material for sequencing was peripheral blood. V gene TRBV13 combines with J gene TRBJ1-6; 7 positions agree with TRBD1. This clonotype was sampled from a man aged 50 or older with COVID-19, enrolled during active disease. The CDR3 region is CASSKGQAIRF. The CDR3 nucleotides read TGTGCCAGCAGCAAAGGACAGGCTATCCGCTTT.